This record covers a single TCR beta chain. Its target is not known. Germline V gene lookup returns CDR1 MDHEN and CDR2 SYDVKM. The CDR3 runs to 14 residues. V lost 5 bases and J 3 bases, leaving 14 bases between the germline ends. This sample was included in a study of blood T cells in healthy people across ages. All donors came from Russia, were Caucasian and healthy, and spanned ages about 6 to 95. Peripheral blood, about 10 milliliters per donor, was collected. Total RNA, at least 5 micrograms per sample, was extracted from PBMCs. Regarding the study as a whole: The CMV status of each donor remained undetermined, and this could have confounded shifts in expanded clonotypes.

PCR was performed a second time for roughly 7 to 12 cycles using a sample-barcoded 5' primer and a J-beta primer mix. From the 5' RACE reads, TCRdb called clonotypes with MiXCR, one entry per CDR3 protein. The table has fewer than 2 million distinct CDR3 sequences, roughly 43% seen once. This TCR was sampled from a human donor in good health. The chain combines TRBV28 with TRBJ2-7; possibly TRBD1 or TRBD2 for D (5 bases each). Sequencing input: blood. The CDR3 nucleotides read TGTGCCAGCAGTGCCTTGGGGGTGGGCTACGAGCAGTACTTC. This sequence encodes CASSALGVGYEQYF.